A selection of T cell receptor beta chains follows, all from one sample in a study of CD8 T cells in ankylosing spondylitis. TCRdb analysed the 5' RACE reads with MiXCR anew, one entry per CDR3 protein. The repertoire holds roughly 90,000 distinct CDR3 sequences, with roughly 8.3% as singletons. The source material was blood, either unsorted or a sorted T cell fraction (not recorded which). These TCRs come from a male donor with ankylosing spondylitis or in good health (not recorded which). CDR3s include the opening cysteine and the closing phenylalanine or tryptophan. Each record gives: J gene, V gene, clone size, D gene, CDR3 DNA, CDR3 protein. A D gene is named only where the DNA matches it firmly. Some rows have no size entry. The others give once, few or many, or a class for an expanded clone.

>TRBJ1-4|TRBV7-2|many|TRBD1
TGTGCCAGCAGCTTGGAACAGGGGAATGAAAAACTGTTTTTT
CASSLEQGNEKLFF
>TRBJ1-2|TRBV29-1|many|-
TGCAGCGTTGAGGGGCAGGGTAATGGCTACACCTTC
CSVEGQGNGYTF
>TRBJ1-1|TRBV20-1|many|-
TGCAGTGCTAGACCCCCGGGTCGGTACACTGAAGCTTTCTTT
CSARPPGRYTEAFF
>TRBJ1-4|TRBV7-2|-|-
TGTGCCAGCAGCTTAGCGCTTGGGCAGGTGAATGAAAAACTGTTTTTT
CASSLALGQVNEKLFF
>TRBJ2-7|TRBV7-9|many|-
TGTGCCAGCAGATTACCGACTTCCTACGAGCAGTACTTC
CASRLPTSYEQYF
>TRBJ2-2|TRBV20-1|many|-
TGCAGTGCTAGACCCCGGCAGGGGAGGACCGGGGAGCTGTTTTTT
CSARPRQGRTGELFF
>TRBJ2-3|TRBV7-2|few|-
TGTGCCAGCAGCAACCGGGACTTCATCACAGATACGCAGTATTTT
CASSNRDFITDTQYF
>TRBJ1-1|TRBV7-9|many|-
TGTGCCAGCAGCTCATGGGACCGTATGAACACTGAAGCTTTCTTT
CASSSWDRMNTEAFF
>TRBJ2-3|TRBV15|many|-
TGTGCCACCAGCAGAGATTTAATTGGGGGAGATACGCAGTATTTT
CATSRDLIGGDTQYF
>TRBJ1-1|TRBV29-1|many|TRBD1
TGCAGCGTTTCGACAGGGGGGAACACTGAAGCTTTCTTT
CSVSTGGNTEAFF
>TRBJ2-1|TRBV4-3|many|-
TGCGCCAGCAGCCTACAGGGTAGGGGCTACAATGAGCAGTTCTTC
CASSLQGRGYNEQFF
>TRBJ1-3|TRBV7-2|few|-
TGTGCCAGCCGGAGGCAAATCTCTGGAAACACCATATATTTT
CASRRQISGNTIYF
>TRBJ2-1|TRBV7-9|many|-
TGTGCCAGCAGCGTAGGGCCGAGCTCCTACAATGAGCAGTTCTTC
CASSVGPSSYNEQFF
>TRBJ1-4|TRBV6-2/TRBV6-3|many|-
TGTGCCAGCAGAGCGAACGGGGGGGGTGCTGAAAAACTGTTTTTT
CASRANGGGAEKLFF
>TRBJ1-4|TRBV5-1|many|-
TGCGCCAGCAGCGTACAGGCCGACGACGGAAAACTGTTTTTT
CASSVQADDGKLFF
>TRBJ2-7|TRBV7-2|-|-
TGTGCCAGCAGCTTTTACGGACCCTACGAGCAGTACTTC
CASSFYGPYEQYF
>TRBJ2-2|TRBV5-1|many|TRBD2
TGCGCCAGCAACCCCATCGGCGGGAGCCCCACCGGGGAGCTGTTTTTT
CASNPIGGSPTGELFF
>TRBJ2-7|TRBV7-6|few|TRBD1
TGTGCCAGCAGCCCCCGGGACAGGGACTACGAGCAGTACTTC
CASSPRDRDYEQYF
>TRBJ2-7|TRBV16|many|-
TGTGCCAGCTCCGAGGAGGCCGGCGAGCAGTACTTC
CASSEEAGEQYF
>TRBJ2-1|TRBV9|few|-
TGTGCCAGCAGCGTAGCTCACGCGAGCTCCTACAATGAGCAGTTCTTC
CASSVAHASSYNEQFF
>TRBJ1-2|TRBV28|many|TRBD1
TGTGCCAGCAGTCGCCAGGGGGCGAATGGCTACACCTTC
CASSRQGANGYTF
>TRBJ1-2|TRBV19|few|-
TGTGCCAGTAGTAATTGGCTCAGGGGCAACTATGGCTACACCTTC
CASSNWLRGNYGYTF
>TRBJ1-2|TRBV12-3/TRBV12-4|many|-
TGTGCCAGCAGTTTAGGTTTCGGCTATGGCTACACCTTC
CASSLGFGYGYTF
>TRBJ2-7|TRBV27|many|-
TGTGCCAGCAGTTTAATGGGCAGTTCCTACGAGCAGTACTTC
CASSLMGSSYEQYF
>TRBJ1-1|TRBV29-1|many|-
TGCAGCGTTGGAAAGGGTATGAACACTGAAGCTTTCTTT
CSVGKGMNTEAFF
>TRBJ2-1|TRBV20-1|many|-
TGCAGTGCTATAACTAGCTCCGGAGGTTACAATGAGCAGTTCTTC
CSAITSSGGYNEQFF
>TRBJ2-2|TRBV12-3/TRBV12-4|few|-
TGTGCCAGCGATGGGGCGCCAGGCACCGGGGAGCTGTTTTTT
CASDGAPGTGELFF
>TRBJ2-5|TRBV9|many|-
TGTGCCAGCAGCGTCTCCGGGAGTCAAGAGACCCAGTACTTC
CASSVSGSQETQYF
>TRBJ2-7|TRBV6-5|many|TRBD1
TGTGCCAGCAGTTCCCGGGACAGCACCTACGAGCAGTACTTC
CASSSRDSTYEQYF
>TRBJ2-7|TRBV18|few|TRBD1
TGTGCCAGCTCAACAAAAGACAGGGCGCAAGTCGAGCAGTACTTC
CASSTKDRAQVEQYF
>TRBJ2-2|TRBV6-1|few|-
TGTGCCAGCAGACCTCCGGGGAACACCGGGGAGCTGTTTTTT
CASRPPGNTGELFF
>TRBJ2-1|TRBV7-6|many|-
TGTGCCAGCAGCTTAGGATCGGGCTACAATGAGCAGTTCTTC
CASSLGSGYNEQFF
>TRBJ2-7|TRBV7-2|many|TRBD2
TGTGCCAGCAGCTTCCCGCTTAGCGGGAGCTCCTACGAGCAGTACTTC
CASSFPLSGSSYEQYF